These 32 T cell receptor beta chains were all obtained from the same sample, sequenced in a study of T cells in Graves' hyperthyroidism and ophthalmopathy. Amplified regions were TCR beta CDR3 sequences from RNA transcripts. During a first-round RT-PCR of the TCR CDR3, the HTBI primer set was used. TCRdb re-called the multiplex PCR reads with MiXCR, one entry per CDR3 protein. The sample consists of approximately 530,000 distinct CDR3 sequences, over 15% of them appearing once. The sample was blood. Receptors were obtained from a young woman with Graves' hyperthyroidism.

The rearrangement joins TRBV3-1 to TRBJ1-5; 9 nucleotides agree with TRBD1. The CDR3 length is 16 residues. The junction had 4 bases not matched to a gene; V was cut back by 2 bases and J by 2 bases. Looked up from germline, CDR1 is LGHDT and CDR2 is YNNKEL (reference sequence). CDR3 protein: CASSQKGQGGNQPQHF. CDR3 nucleotide sequence: TGTGCCAGCAGCCAAAAGGGACAGGGCGGCAATCAGCCCCAGCATTTT.

This clonotype was seen ten or more times. DNA for the CDR3: TGCAGTGCTAGAGGGAGGACAGGGCCAGGGGATACGCAGTATTTT. This sequence encodes CSARGRTGPGDTQYF. This chain links TRBV20-1 with TRBJ2-3, with TRBD1 matching over 8 bases. The CDR3 covers 15 residues. Trimming at V came to 1 base and at J to 6 bases, leaving 9 bases not matched to a gene. CDR1 is DFQATT, CDR2 SNEGSKA, per germline (reference sequence).

This clonotype was seen only a few times. V is TRBV19 and J is TRBJ2-1; TRBD2 aligns across 7 bases. This CDR3 spans 12 amino acids. Trimming at V came to 6 bases and at J to 9 bases, leaving 5 bases not matched to a gene. Per the germline V gene, CDR1 is LNHDA and CDR2 is SQIVND (reference sequence). CDR3 sequence reads: CASRGGVREQFF. CDR3 DNA sequence: TGTGCCAGTAGGGGGGGGGTCCGTGAGCAGTTCTTC.

This clonotype was detected ten times or more. The chain carries TRBV3-1 and TRBJ2-7; D call uncertain. The CDR3 contains 13 residues. Germline V CDR1 and CDR2: LGHDT, YNNKEL (reference sequence). Trimming shortened V by 4 bases and J by 6 bases, and 13 bases separated the two germline ends. CDR3 in amino acids: CASSRTERTEQYF. CDR3 nucleotide sequence: TGTGCCAGCAGCCGCACGGAAAGGACCGAGCAGTACTTC.

The chain employs TRBV19 and TRBJ2-6; maybe TRBD1 (6 bases). CDR1 is LNHDA and CDR2 is SQIVND in the germline V gene (reference sequence). The CDR3 spans 19 residues. Trimming stripped 2 bases from V and 1 base from J, with 18 bases between. In nucleotides, the CDR3 is TGTGCCAGTAGTATAACCACTAAAGTAACAGGGTCTGGGGCCAACGTCCTGACTTTC. Its translation is CASSITTKVTGSGANVLTF.

This clonotype was observed a handful of times. V and J are TRBV4-1 and TRBJ2-7, with TRBD1 matching over 8 bases. CDR1 is MGHRA and CDR2 is YSYEKL in the germline V gene. The CDR3 extends over 14 amino acids. Trimming cost V 4 bases and J 3 bases; bases outside gene matches: 5. The CDR3 reads CASSRQTGDYEQYF. CDR3 sequence (DNA): TGCGCCAGCAGCCGACAGACAGGGGACTACGAGCAGTACTTC.

This chain links TRBV30 with TRBJ1-1; D is uncertain. Per the germline V gene, CDR1 is GTSNPN and CDR2 is SVGIG (reference sequence). The CDR3 loop spans 15 amino acids. With 4 bases removed from V and 4 bases from J, the gap between germline ends came to 19 bases. The chain's CDR3 is CAWTDDRPSITEAFF. CDR3 bases: TGTGCCTGGACCGATGACCGACCGTCGATCACTGAAGCTTTCTTT.

This clonotype was observed a few times. The chain couples TRBV19 to TRBJ2-1; 8 nucleotides agree with TRBD1. Losses at the gene ends were 3 bases for V and 14 bases for J; bases not matched to a gene: 18. This CDR3 has 16 amino acids. Per the germline V gene, CDR1 is LNHDA and CDR2 is SQIVND (reference sequence). The CDR3 here is CASSILHRQGQPMEFF. CDR3 bases: TGTGCCAGTAGTATCCTCCACCGACAGGGGCAGCCTATGGAGTTCTTC. Complete variable domain (other parts from reference TRBV19 and TRBJ2-1): DGGITQSPKYLFRKEGQNVTLSCEQNLNHDAMYWYRQDPGQGLRLIYYSQIVNDFQKGDIAEGYSVSREKKESFPLTVTSAQKNPTAFYLCASSILHRQGQPMEFFGPGTRLTVL.

This clonotype was seen a handful of times. The chain couples TRBV6-2 or TRBV6-3 to TRBJ2-6; weak D call: TRBD2 (5 bases). This CDR3 spans 15 amino acids. CDR1 is MNHEY and CDR2 is SVGEGT in the germline V gene. The V gene lost 5 bases and the J gene lost 1 base, with 9 bases spanning the gap. The CDR3 spells CASSTSFSGANVLTF. CDR3 sequence (DNA): TGTGCCAGCAGTACTAGTTTTTCTGGGGCCAACGTCCTGACTTTC.

This clonotype was picked up many times. The chain carries TRBV27 and TRBJ2-1; D not resolved. This CDR3 contains 12 residues. Trimming left V 5 bases short and J 4 bases short, with 6 bases between. From germline, CDR1 is MNHEY and CDR2 SMNVEV (reference sequence). The CDR3 is CASSMNYNEQFF. CDR3 nucleotide sequence: TGTGCCAGCAGTATGAATTACAATGAGCAGTTCTTC.

This clonotype was recorded at least ten times. J is TRBJ2-7 and V is TRBV11-1; 9 nucleotides agree with TRBD1. The V segment lost 7 bases and the J segment 3 bases; nucleotides outside the gene matches: 7. This CDR3 has 14 residues. Per the germline V gene, CDR1 is SGHAT and CDR2 is FQDESV (reference sequence). The CDR3 spells CASTWRTGVYEQYF. The CDR3 DNA reads TGTGCCAGCACTTGGAGGACAGGGGTCTACGAGCAGTACTTC.

Turning to this clonotype: A single base separates this from a much larger clone, so it may be a read error. The CDR3 sequence is CASSGQGALNERFF. The CDR3 DNA is TGTGCCAGCAGTGGGCAGGGGGCATTAAATGAGCGGTTCTTC. V usage is TRBV2 and J usage is TRBJ2-1, with 8 bases aligning to TRBD1. From germline, CDR1 is SNHLY and CDR2 FYNNEI. CDR3 length: 14 residues.

The table lists this clonotype with many counts. The chain combines TRBV5-1 with TRBJ2-7; D may be TRBD1 (6 bases). The CDR3 extends over 13 amino acids. Germline V gene sequence: CDR1 SGHRS, CDR2 YFSETQ. With 7 bases removed from V and 0 bases from J, the gap between germline ends came to 11 bases. In nucleotides, the CDR3 is TGCGCCAGCGTAGGGGGAAGCTCCTACGAGCAGTACTTC. This codes for CASVGGSSYEQYF.

The sample holds many counts of this clonotype. As DNA, the CDR3 is TGTGCCAGCCAAGCCCCCGGGACAGGACCCTACAATGAGCAGTTCTTC. This encodes CASQAPGTGPYNEQFF. The chain has TRBV12-3 or TRBV12-4 and TRBJ2-1; the match to TRBD1 covers 8 bases. This CDR3 comprises 16 residues. After removal of 8 bases from V and 2 bases from J, the junction contained 11 bases not matched to a gene.

This clonotype was detected ten times or more. This sequence joins TRBV3-1 and TRBJ1-3; no definite D call. This CDR3 spans 14 amino acids. Between the trimmed V and J ends, which lost 4 bases and 2 bases, there was a span of 9 bases. Germline V lookup: CDR1 LGHDT, CDR2 YNNKEL (reference sequence). The CDR3 nucleotides are TGTGCCAGCAGCCGGTCTTCTCCTGGAAACACCATATATTTT. Amino acid sequence: CASSRSSPGNTIYF.

This clonotype was found many times. The genes are TRBV7-2 and TRBJ2-1; the D gene is possibly TRBD2 (6 bases). Trimming left V 3 bases short and J 5 bases short, with 14 bases between. Germline loops: CDR1 SGHTA, CDR2 FQGNSA. The CDR3 spans 15 residues. In DNA form, the CDR3 reads TGTGCCAGCAGCTTGGGGGGTACCAAGAACAATGAGCAGTTCTTC. It yields the protein CASSLGGTKNNEQFF.

In its sample, this clonotype was seen many times. The V call is TRBV6-1, the J call TRBJ1-1, with D possibly being TRBD1 (5 bases). The V and J ends lost 5 bases and 0 bases respectively, with 16 bases between them. CDR3 size: 16 residues. The V gene's germline CDR1 is MNHNS and CDR2 SASEGT. CDR3 protein: CASSPDRAVMNTEAFF. The CDR3 nucleotides read TGTGCCAGCAGTCCCGACAGAGCGGTCATGAACACTGAAGCTTTCTTT.

This clonotype was counted between two and nine times. This CDR3 is CASSHSGDRGFTEAFF. Written as DNA, the CDR3 is TGTGCCAGCAGCCACAGTGGAGACAGGGGGTTCACTGAAGCTTTCTTT. The V gene is TRBV6-2 or TRBV6-3, the J gene TRBJ1-1; 9 positions agree with TRBD1. This CDR3 region has 16 residues. V shed 6 bases and J 4 bases; nucleotides not matched to a gene: 12. From germline, CDR1 is MNHEY and CDR2 SVGEGT.

This clonotype was picked up many times. This sequence joins TRBV29-1 and TRBJ1-1; D gene unclear. Per germline, CDR1 SQVTM and CDR2 ANQGSEA. V dropped 5 bases and J dropped 0 bases, with 7 bases sitting between them. The CDR3 contains 12 residues. The CDR3 DNA reads TGCAGCGTTATGGTCCTGAACACTGAAGCTTTCTTT. This translates into CSVMVLNTEAFF.

This clonotype was picked up many times. The V and J genes are TRBV7-2 and TRBJ2-3; TRBD2 is a possible D gene (6 bases). CDR3 length: 13 amino acids. The V gene lost 3 bases and the J gene lost 4 bases, with 8 bases spanning the gap. Germline V gene data show CDR1 as SGHTA and CDR2 as FQGNSA. The CDR3 sequence is CASSFGGADTQYF. The CDR3 region has the DNA TGTGCCAGCAGCTTCGGGGGTGCAGATACGCAGTATTTT.

This clonotype was picked up many times. V and J are TRBV20-1 and TRBJ1-1; no reliable D call. Deletions cut 3 bases from V and 0 bases from J, with 11 bases between. CDR3 length: 14 amino acids. The germline CDR1 and CDR2 sequences are DFQATT and SNEGSKA (reference sequence). The CDR3 protein is CSASPGAMNTEAFF. Written as DNA, the CDR3 is TGCAGTGCTAGCCCCGGAGCGATGAACACTGAAGCTTTCTTT.

There are many counts of this clonotype. This sequence joins TRBV4-1 and TRBJ2-7; TRBD1 is a possible D gene (6 bases). V lost 0 bases to trimming and J lost 4 bases, with 10 bases between them. Germline V gene data show CDR1 as MGHRA and CDR2 as YSYEKL. The CDR3 length is 14 residues. This chain's CDR3 is CASSQEGRGYEQYF. The CDR3, as DNA: TGCGCCAGCAGCCAAGAGGGCAGGGGATACGAGCAGTACTTC.

The rearrangement links TRBV12-3 or TRBV12-4 to TRBJ2-3; 8 nucleotides align to TRBD1. The CDR3 spans 14 residues. J was trimmed by 0 bases and V by 6 bases; bases with no gene match: 2. The CDR3 coding sequence is TGTGCCAGCAGCCAGGGGGCCAGCACAGATACGCAGTATTTT. Protein product: CASSQGASTDTQYF.

This clonotype occurred a few times. This rearrangement joins TRBV12-3 or TRBV12-4 to TRBJ1-1, with 7 bases that match TRBD1. With 7 bases clipped from V and 3 bases from J, the junction kept 5 bases outside the gene matches. This CDR3 is 13 amino acids long. The CDR3 sequence is CASTRGSDTEAFF. CDR3 sequence (DNA): TGTGCCAGCACCAGGGGGTCTGACACTGAAGCTTTCTTT.

The gene calls are TRBV28 and TRBJ2-4; TRBD1 matches at 12 bases. The germline CDR1 and CDR2 sequences are MDHEN and SYDVKM. Losses at the gene ends were 5 bases for V and 0 bases for J; bases not matched to a gene: 8. CDR3 length equals 18 residues. CDR3 sequence: CASSDPGQGAGAKNIQYF. DNA of the CDR3: TGTGCCAGCAGTGATCCGGGACAGGGGGCAGGAGCCAAAAACATTCAGTACTTC.

Concerning this clonotype itself: It may be a read error: a sequence one base away is much more abundant. The DNA for the CDR3 is TGCAGTGCTAGCCAGGGTTTGGATGGCTACACCTTC. It is translated as CSASQGLDGYTF. This sequence joins TRBV20-1 and TRBJ1-2; a weak D match, TRBD1 (5 bases). The V gene's germline CDR1 is DFQATT and CDR2 SNEGSKA (reference sequence). Trimming shortened V by 3 bases and J by 6 bases, and 11 bases separated the two germline ends. The CDR3 runs 12 residues.

In this sample, this clonotype turned up many times. The chain carries TRBV2 and TRBJ1-1; D remains unclear. V was shortened by 4 bases and J by 1 base, with 10 bases between the two germline ends. The CDR3 contains 14 residues. In germline, CDR1 is SNHLY, CDR2 FYNNEI. This chain's CDR3 is CASSARAGNTEAFF. The CDR3 region has the DNA TGTGCCAGCAGTGCCCGCGCGGGGAACACTGAAGCTTTCTTT.

The table lists this clonotype with many counts. The chain uses TRBV15 and TRBJ2-5, with D possibly TRBD1 on 5 matching bases. The ends were cut back, 2 bases at V and 2 bases at J, with 12 bases in the middle. The germline CDR1 and CDR2 sequences are LNHNV and YYDKDF (reference sequence). The length of the CDR3 is 15 residues. The CDR3 nucleotides are TGTGCCACCAGCAGAACCCCGGCAGGGCAAGAGACCCAGTACTTC. Amino acids: CATSRTPAGQETQYF.

This chain links TRBV29-1 with TRBJ2-1; 15 positions match TRBD2. V trimming: 6 bases; J trimming: 6 bases; junction bases outside the gene matches: 3. Germline V lookup: CDR1 SQVTM, CDR2 ANQGSEA. The CDR3 is made up of 14 amino acids. The CDR3 sequence: CSVPGLAGGNEQFF. The CDR3, as DNA: TGCAGCGTCCCGGGACTAGCGGGGGGCAATGAGCAGTTCTTC.

In this sample, this clonotype turned up many times. This chain uses TRBV7-9 with TRBJ2-1; 9 bases map to TRBD2. The CDR3 covers 15 residues. Trimming took 2 bases from V and 4 from J; bases not matched to a gene: 3. Germline V gene sequence: CDR1 SEHNR, CDR2 FQNEAQ (reference sequence). This chain's CDR3 is CASSLSGGLYNEQFF. CDR3 DNA: TGTGCCAGCAGCTTAAGCGGGGGGCTTTACAATGAGCAGTTCTTC. Looking up the rest from reference TRBV7-9 and TRBJ2-1 gives the full variable domain: DTGVSQNPRHKITKRGQNVTFRCDPISEHNRLYWYRQTLGQGPEFLTYFQNEAQLEKSRLLSDRFSAERPKGSFSTLEIQRTEQGDSAMYLCASSLSGGLYNEQFFGPGTRLTVL.

The table lists this clonotype with many counts. This sequence joins TRBV12-3 or TRBV12-4 and TRBJ2-1; 8 bases agree with TRBD2. CDR3 size: 14 residues. V trimming: 3 bases; J trimming: 9 bases; junction bases outside the gene matches: 7. This chain's CDR3 is CASSFPGGPSEQFF. The DNA for the CDR3 is TGTGCCAGCAGTTTTCCGGGGGGGCCTTCTGAGCAGTTCTTC.

The chain is built from TRBV6-5 and TRBJ2-5, with D perhaps given as TRBD1 or TRBD2 (6 bases each). CDR1 and CDR2 from the germline V gene are MNHEY and SVGAGI. The CDR3 consists of 16 residues. V lost 0 bases and J 1 base, leaving 12 bases between the germline ends. For the CDR3, the DNA is TGTGCCAGCAGTTACTCGGGGGGCAAGGGCCAAGAGACCCAGTACTTC. Amino acid sequence: CASSYSGGKGQETQYF.